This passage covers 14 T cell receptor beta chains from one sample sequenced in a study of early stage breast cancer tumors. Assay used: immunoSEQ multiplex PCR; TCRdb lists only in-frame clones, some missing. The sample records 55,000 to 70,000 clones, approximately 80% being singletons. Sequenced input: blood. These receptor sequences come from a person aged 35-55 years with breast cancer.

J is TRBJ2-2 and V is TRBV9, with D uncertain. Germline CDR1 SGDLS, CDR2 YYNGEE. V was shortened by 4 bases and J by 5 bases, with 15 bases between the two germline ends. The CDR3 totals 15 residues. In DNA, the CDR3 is TGTGCCAGCAGCCCGTACCACTCCGGAACCGGGGAGCTGTTTTTT. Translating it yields CASSPYHSGTGELFF.

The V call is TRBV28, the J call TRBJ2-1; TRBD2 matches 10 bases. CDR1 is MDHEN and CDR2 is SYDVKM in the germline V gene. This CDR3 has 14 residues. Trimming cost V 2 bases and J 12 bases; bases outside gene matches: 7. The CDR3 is CASSLPGTSARQFF. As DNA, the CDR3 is TGTGCCAGCAGTTTACCCGGGACTAGCGCCCGGCAGTTCTTC.

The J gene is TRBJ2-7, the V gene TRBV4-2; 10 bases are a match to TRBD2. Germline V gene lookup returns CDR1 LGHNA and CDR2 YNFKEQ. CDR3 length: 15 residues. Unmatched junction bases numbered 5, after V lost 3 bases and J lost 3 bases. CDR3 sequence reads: CASSQASGSSYEQYF. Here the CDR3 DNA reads TGTGCCAGCAGCCAGGCTAGCGGGAGTAGCTACGAGCAGTACTTC.

The CDR3 loop is CASSYGVLAGVAGELFF. In DNA, the CDR3 is TGTGCCAGCAGCTATGGGGTACTAGCGGGAGTTGCCGGGGAGCTGTTTTTT. The chain links TRBV7-2 to TRBJ2-2; 11 positions agree with TRBD2. There are 17 residues in the CDR3. Trimming removed 4 bases from V and 6 bases from J; junction bases left unmatched: 10. Germline V gene data show CDR1 as SGHTA and CDR2 as FQGNSA.

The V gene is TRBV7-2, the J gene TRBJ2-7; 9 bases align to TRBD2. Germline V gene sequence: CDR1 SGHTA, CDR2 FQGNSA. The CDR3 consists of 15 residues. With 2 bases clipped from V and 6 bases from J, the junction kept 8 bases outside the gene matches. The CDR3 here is CASSLIPSGNGEQYF. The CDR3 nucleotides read TGTGCCAGCAGCTTAATCCCTAGCGGGAATGGCGAGCAGTACTTC.

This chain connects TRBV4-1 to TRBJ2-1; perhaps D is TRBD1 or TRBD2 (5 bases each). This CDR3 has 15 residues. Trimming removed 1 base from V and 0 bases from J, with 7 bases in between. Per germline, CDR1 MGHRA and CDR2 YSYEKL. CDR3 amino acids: CASSQGGSSYNEQFF. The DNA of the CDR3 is TGCGCCAGCAGCCAAGGGGGGAGCTCCTACAATGAGCAGTTCTTC.

CDR3 sequence: CASSLERDGLEQYF. DNA of the CDR3: TGCGCCAGCAGCTTAGAGAGGGATGGGCTCGAGCAGTACTTC. The genes are TRBV5-1 and TRBJ2-7, with D tentatively TRBD2 (5 bases). The CDR3 is 14 residues long. V lost 2 bases and J 6 bases, leaving 15 bases between the germline ends. The V gene's germline CDR1 is SGHRS and CDR2 YFSETQ.

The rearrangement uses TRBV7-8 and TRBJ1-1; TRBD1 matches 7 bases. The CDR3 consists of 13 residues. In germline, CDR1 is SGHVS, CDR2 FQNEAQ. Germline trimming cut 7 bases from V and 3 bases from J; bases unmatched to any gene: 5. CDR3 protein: CASNGQVDTEAFF. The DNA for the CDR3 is TGTGCCAGCAACGGACAGGTGGACACTGAAGCTTTCTTT.

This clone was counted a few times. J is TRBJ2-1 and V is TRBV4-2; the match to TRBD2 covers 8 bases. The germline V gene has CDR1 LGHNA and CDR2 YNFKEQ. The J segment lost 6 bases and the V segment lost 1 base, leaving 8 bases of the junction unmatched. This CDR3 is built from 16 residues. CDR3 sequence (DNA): TGTGCCAGCAGCCAAGCTGAGACTAGCGCCACCAATGAGCAGTTCTTC. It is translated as CASSQAETSATNEQFF.

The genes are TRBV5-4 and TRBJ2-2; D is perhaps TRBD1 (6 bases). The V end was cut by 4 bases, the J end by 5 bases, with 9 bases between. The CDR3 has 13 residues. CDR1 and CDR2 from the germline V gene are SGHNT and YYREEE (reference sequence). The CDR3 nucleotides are TGTGCCAGCAGCCAGGGGTATACCGGGGAGCTGTTTTTT. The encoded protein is CASSQGYTGELFF.

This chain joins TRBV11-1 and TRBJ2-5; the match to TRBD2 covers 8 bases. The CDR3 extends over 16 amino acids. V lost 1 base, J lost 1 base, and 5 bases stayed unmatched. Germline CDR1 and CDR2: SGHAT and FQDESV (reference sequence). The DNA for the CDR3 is TGTGCCAGCAGCTTAGGTCTTGGGACTAGCCAAGAGACCCAGTACTTC. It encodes CASSLGLGTSQETQYF.

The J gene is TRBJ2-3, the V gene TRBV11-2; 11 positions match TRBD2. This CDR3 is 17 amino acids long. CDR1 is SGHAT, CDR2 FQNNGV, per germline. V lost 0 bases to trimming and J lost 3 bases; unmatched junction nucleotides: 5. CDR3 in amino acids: CASSLEASGRRTDTQYF. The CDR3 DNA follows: TGTGCCAGCAGCTTAGAAGCTAGCGGGAGGAGGACAGATACGCAGTATTTT.

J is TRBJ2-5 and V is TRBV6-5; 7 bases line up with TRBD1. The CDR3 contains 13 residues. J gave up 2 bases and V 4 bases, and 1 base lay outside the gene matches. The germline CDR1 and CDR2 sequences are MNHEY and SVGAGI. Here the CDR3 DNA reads TGTGCCAGCAGTTTACAGGGGCAAGAGACCCAGTACTTC. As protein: CASSLQGQETQYF.

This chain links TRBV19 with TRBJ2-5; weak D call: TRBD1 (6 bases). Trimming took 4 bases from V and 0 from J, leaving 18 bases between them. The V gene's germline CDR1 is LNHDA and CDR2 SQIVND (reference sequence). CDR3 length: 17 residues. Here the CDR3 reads CASSKNHRVAHQETQYF. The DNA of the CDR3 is TGTGCCAGTAGTAAAAATCACAGGGTAGCCCACCAAGAGACCCAGTACTTC.